This TCR beta chain was identified in a study of cytomegalovirus exposure and HLA in healthy donors. Study-wide context: Sequencing of approximately 190 million T cells in an earlier analysis found about 120 million unique TCR beta sequences.

Study conclusions and caveats: Later analysis identified several of the most significant clusters that appeared linked to common viral pathogens. In a later analysis, TCR association rates varied by HLA locus: DRB1 most, HLA-C fewest. TCR beta V- and J-gene trimming, according to a later analysis, was linked to a missense DCLRE1C variant.

PCR primers comprised 60 Vbeta and 13 Jbeta primers. Sequenced by immunoSEQ multiplex PCR; TCRdb stores in-frame clones only, minus some. The profile covers 110,000 to 150,000 clones, with approximately 80% appearing a single time and 8.8% taken by the ten largest. This clone was detected only a few times. Its specificity is unknown. Trimming left V 5 bases short and J 4 bases short, with 11 bases between. The CDR3 is 13 residues long. The germline V gene has CDR1 MNHEY and CDR2 SVGAGI. The sequenced material came from PBMCs. This chain uses TRBV6-5 with TRBJ1-1; no clear D. The sequence was collected from a woman aged 45 to 65 in good health and CMV-seropositive. The CDR3 DNA reads TGTGCCAGCAGTGAGGCAGGAGGCACTGAAGCTTTCTTT. This gives the protein CASSEAGGTEAFF.